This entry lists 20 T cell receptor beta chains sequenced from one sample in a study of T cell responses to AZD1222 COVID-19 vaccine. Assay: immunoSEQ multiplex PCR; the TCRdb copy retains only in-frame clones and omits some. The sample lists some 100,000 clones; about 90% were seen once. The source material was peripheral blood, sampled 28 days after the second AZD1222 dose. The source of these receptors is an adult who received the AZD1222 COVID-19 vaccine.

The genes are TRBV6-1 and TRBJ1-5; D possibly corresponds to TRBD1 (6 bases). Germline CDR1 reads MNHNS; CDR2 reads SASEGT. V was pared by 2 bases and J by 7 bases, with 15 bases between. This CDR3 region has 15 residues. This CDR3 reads CASSESGVPSQPQHF. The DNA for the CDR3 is TGTGCCAGCAGTGAATCAGGGGTTCCCTCACAGCCCCAGCATTTT.

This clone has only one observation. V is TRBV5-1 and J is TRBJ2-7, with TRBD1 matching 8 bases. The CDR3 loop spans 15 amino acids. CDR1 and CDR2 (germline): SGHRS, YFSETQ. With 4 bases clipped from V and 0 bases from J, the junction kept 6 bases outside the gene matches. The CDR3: CASSGGQGLSYEQYF. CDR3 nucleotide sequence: TGCGCCAGCAGCGGCGGACAGGGCCTCTCCTACGAGCAGTACTTC.

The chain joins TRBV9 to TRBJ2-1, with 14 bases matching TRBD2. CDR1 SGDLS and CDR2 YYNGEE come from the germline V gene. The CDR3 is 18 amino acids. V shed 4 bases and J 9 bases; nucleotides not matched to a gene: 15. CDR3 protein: CASSPSGTSGRSGVEQFF. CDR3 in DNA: TGTGCCAGCAGCCCTAGTGGGACTAGCGGGAGAAGTGGCGTTGAGCAGTTCTTC.

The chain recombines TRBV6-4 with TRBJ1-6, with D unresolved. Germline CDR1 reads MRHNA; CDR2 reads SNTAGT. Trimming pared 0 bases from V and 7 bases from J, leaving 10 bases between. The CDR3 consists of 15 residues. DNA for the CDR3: TGTGCCAGCAGTGACTCTGGGGAAGGGAATTCACCCCTCCACTTT. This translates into CASSDSGEGNSPLHF.

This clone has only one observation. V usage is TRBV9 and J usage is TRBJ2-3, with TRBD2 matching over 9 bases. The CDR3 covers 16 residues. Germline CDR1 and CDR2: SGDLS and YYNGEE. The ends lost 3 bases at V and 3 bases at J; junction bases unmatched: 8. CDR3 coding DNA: TGTGCCAGCAGCGCCCCTCGGCGGGGGGGGACAGATACGCAGTATTTT. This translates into CASSAPRRGGTDTQYF.

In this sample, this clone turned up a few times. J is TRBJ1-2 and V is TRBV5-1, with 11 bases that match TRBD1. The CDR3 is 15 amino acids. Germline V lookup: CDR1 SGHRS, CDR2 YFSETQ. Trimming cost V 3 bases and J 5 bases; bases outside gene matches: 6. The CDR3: CASSSDRGQWYGYTF. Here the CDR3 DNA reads TGCGCCAGCAGCTCGGACAGGGGGCAATGGTATGGCTACACCTTC. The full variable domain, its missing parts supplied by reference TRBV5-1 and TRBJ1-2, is KAGVTQTPRYLIKTRGQQVTLSCSPISGHRSVSWYQQTPGQGLQFLFEYFSETQRNKGNFPGRFSGRQFSNSRSEMNVSTLELGDSALYLCASSSDRGQWYGYTFGSGTRLTVV.

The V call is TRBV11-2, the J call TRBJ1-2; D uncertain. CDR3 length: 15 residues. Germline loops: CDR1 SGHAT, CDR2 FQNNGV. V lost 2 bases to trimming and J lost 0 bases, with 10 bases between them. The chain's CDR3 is CASSLSSTTNYGYTF. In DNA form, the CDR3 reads TGTGCCAGCAGCTTAAGCAGTACAACTAACTATGGCTACACCTTC.

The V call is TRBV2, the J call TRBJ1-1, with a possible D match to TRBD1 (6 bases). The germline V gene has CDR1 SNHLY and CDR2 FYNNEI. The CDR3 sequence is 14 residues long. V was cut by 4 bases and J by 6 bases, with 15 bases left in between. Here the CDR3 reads CASSGRGAGSEAFF. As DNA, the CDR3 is TGTGCCAGCAGTGGTCGGGGGGCAGGATCTGAAGCTTTCTTT.

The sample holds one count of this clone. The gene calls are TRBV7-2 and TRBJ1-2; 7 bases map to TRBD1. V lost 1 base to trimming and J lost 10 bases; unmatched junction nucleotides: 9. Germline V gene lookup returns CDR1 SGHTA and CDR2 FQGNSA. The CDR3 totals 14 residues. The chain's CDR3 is CASSLGRTGLLYTF. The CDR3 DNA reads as TGTGCCAGCAGCTTAGGTAGGACAGGACTCCTCTACACCTTC.

CDR3 bases: TGTGCCAGCAGCTTGTGGACCAACACTGAAGCTTTCTTT. Translation: CASSLWTNTEAFF. The chain has TRBV5-4 and TRBJ1-1; D call uncertain. From germline, CDR1 is SGHNT and CDR2 YYREEE (reference sequence). V lost 1 base, J lost 2 bases, and 6 bases lay in between. The CDR3 consists of 13 residues.

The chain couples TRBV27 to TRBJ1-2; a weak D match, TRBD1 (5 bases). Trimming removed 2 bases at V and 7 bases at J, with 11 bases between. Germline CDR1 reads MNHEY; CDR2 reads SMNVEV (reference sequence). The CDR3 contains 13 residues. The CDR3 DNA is TGTGCCAGCAGTTTAGCAGGGACCGGTGGCTACACCTTC. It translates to CASSLAGTGGYTF.

CDR3 nucleotides: TGTGCCAGTAGTATAGTTAAAACTAGCGGGAGCTACGAGCAGTACTTC. Its translation: CASSIVKTSGSYEQYF. The J gene is TRBJ2-7, the V gene TRBV19; TRBD2 matches 11 bases. Germline V gene lookup returns CDR1 LNHDA and CDR2 SQIVND (reference sequence). This CDR3 is 16 amino acids long. The trim removed 1 base at V and 3 bases at J, leaving 5 bases unmatched.

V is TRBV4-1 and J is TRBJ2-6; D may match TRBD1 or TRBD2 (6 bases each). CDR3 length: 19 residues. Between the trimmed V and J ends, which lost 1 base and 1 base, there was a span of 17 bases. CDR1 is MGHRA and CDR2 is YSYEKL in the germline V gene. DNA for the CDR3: TGCGCCAGCAGCCAAGGTTTGGGGGGCCTTGGATCTGGGGCCAACGTCCTGACTTTC. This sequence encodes CASSQGLGGLGSGANVLTF.

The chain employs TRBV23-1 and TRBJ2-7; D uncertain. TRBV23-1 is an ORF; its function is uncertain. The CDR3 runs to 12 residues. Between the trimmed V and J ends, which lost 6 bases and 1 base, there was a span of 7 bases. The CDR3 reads CASRGQSYEQYF. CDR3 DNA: TGCGCCAGCAGGGGTCAATCCTACGAGCAGTACTTC.

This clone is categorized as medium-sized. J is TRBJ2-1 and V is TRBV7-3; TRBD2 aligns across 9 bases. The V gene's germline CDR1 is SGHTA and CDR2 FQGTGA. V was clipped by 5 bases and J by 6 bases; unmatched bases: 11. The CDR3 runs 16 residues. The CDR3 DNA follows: TGTGCCAGCAGCCCTAACCCGGGACTAGCATTCAATGAGCAGTTCTTC. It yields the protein CASSPNPGLAFNEQFF.

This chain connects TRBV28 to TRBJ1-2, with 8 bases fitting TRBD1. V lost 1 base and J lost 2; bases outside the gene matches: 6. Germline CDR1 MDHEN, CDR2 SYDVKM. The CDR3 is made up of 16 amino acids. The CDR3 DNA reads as TGTGCCAGCAGTTTATCTGTGGACAGGGAGAACTATGGCTACACCTTC. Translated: CASSLSVDRENYGYTF.

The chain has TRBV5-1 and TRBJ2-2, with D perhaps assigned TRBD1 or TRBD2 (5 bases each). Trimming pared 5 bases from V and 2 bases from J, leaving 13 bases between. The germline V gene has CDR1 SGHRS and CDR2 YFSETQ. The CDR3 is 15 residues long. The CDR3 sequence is CASRAWGTNTGELFF. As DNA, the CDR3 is TGCGCCAGCAGGGCTTGGGGGACCAACACCGGGGAGCTGTTTTTT.

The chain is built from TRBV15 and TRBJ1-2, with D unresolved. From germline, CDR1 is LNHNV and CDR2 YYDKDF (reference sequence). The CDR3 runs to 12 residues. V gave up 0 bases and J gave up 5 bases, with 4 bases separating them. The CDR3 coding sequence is TGTGCCACCAGCAGAGATCAATATGGCTACACCTTC. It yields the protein CATSRDQYGYTF.

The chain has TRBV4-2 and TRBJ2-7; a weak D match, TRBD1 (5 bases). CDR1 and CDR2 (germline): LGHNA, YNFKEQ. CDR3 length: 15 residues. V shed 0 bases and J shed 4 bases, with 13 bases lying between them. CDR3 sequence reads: CASSQEGEGAYEQYF. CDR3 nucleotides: TGTGCCAGCAGCCAAGAAGGGGAAGGGGCTTACGAGCAGTACTTC.

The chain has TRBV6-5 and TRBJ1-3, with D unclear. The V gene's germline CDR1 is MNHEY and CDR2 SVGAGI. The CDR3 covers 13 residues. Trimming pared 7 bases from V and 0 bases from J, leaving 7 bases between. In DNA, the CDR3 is TGTGCCAGCACTTCGGGCTCTGGAAACACCATATATTTT. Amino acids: CASTSGSGNTIYF.